The 25 T cell receptor beta chains reported below all come from one sample, sequenced in a study of T cells after yellow fever vaccination. TCRdb reprocessed the 5' RACE reads via MiXCR and lists one record per CDR3 protein. The table includes over 300,000 distinct CDR3 sequences, roughly 3.9% detected once. Source: PBMCs, taken 5 days after the yellow fever booster vaccination. All receptors come from a man aged 18 to 30 who received the YFV17D yellow fever vaccine.

In DNA, the CDR3 is TGCGCCAGCAGAGGTGCTAACAGGGTGATCGCCGGGGAGCTGTTTTTT. It specifies CASRGANRVIAGELFF. The chain carries TRBV4-1 and TRBJ2-2, with a possible D match to TRBD1 (6 bases). The length of the CDR3 is 16 residues. V lost 6 bases to trimming and J lost 6 bases, with 20 bases between them. The germline gives CDR1 MGHRA, CDR2 YSYEKL.

The chain has TRBV6-2 or TRBV6-3 and TRBJ2-2; D possibly corresponds to TRBD1 (6 bases). Trimming stripped 7 bases from V and 3 bases from J, with 12 bases between. The CDR3 is 14 amino acids. CDR1 and CDR2 (germline): MNHEY, SVGEGT. The chain's CDR3 is CASNRAEDTGELFF. For the CDR3, the DNA is TGTGCCAGCAACAGGGCTGAAGACACCGGGGAGCTGTTTTTT.

This clonotype was observed at least ten times. In DNA, the CDR3 is TGTGCCAGCCGGACGGCGAACACCGGGGAGCTGTTTTTT. Translated, it gives CASRTANTGELFF. The V gene is TRBV9, the J gene TRBJ2-2; D gene ambiguous. Germline V gene sequence: CDR1 SGDLS, CDR2 YYNGEE. The CDR3 covers 13 residues. Trimming removed 7 bases from V and 0 bases from J, with 7 bases in between.

This clonotype was seen only a few times. The chain joins TRBV4-1 to TRBJ2-7; 7 nucleotides line up with TRBD1. Germline assignment: CDR1 MGHRA and CDR2 YSYEKL. V shed 4 bases, J shed 7 bases, and the junction held 22 bases outside the gene matches. This CDR3 has 18 residues. The CDR3 coding sequence is TGCGCCAGCAGCCTCACCGAGGACAGGCCTTCCCCCAGCTGGGAGCAGTACTTC. Translation: CASSLTEDRPSPSWEQYF.

The rearrangement links TRBV10-2 to TRBJ1-4; weak D call: TRBD1 (6 bases). The CDR3 loop spans 15 amino acids. The germline V gene has CDR1 WSHSY and CDR2 SAAADI. With 2 bases removed from V and 8 bases from J, the gap between germline ends came to 15 bases. This CDR3 is CASSETGQSHEKLFF. CDR3 bases: TGCGCCAGCAGTGAGACCGGACAGTCGCACGAAAAACTGTTTTTT.

This clonotype was picked up a small number of times. This chain connects TRBV5-1 to TRBJ2-2; D unclear. Germline V gene sequence: CDR1 SGHRS, CDR2 YFSETQ. Trimming left V 5 bases short and J 0 bases short, with 5 bases between. The CDR3 spans 13 residues. DNA for the CDR3: TGCGCCAGCAGTCGATCGAACACCGGGGAGCTGTTTTTT. Protein: CASSRSNTGELFF.

This clonotype showed up just a few times. This chain links TRBV7-8 with TRBJ2-7; D call uncertain. This CDR3 is built from 13 residues. The germline V and J ends were trimmed by 5 bases and 1 base, with 9 bases remaining between them. The germline gives CDR1 SGHVS, CDR2 FQNEAQ. The CDR3 sequence is CASSPRFSYEQYF. The CDR3 DNA sequence: TGTGCCAGCAGCCCCAGGTTTTCCTACGAGCAGTACTTC.

This clonotype occurred a few times. This chain joins TRBV7-2 and TRBJ1-2; D might be TRBD1 (6 bases). Germline CDR1 reads SGHTA; CDR2 reads FQGNSA. V was cut by 3 bases and J by 7 bases, with 15 bases left in between. This CDR3 comprises 14 residues. CDR3 DNA sequence: TGTGCCAGCAGCTTCAACAGGGCTTTGGGTGGCTACACCTTC. Its translation is CASSFNRALGGYTF.

This rearrangement joins TRBV14 to TRBJ2-2; TRBD1 might be the D (5 bases). V was trimmed by 4 bases and J by 7 bases, leaving 22 bases between them. The CDR3 consists of 17 residues. The germline CDR1 and CDR2 sequences are SGHDN and FVKESK. CDR3 coding DNA: TGTGCCAGCAGCCGAGGCGGCAGAAGGGGCTCGGACGGGGAGCTGTTTTTT. It is translated as CASSRGGRRGSDGELFF.

This clonotype was seen more than once but under ten times. V gene TRBV12-3 or TRBV12-4 combines with J gene TRBJ1-5; TRBD1 agrees at 11 bases. The V gene end was trimmed by 6 bases and the J gene end by 7 bases; junction bases not matched to a gene: 5. This CDR3 is 14 amino acids long. The CDR3 nucleotides read TGTGCCAGCAGGCCCGGGACAGGGGGACAGCCCCAGCATTTT. This translates into CASRPGTGGQPQHF.

This clonotype was detected a few times. This chain joins TRBV4-1 and TRBJ2-1; TRBD2 agrees at 8 bases. Per the germline V gene, CDR1 is MGHRA and CDR2 is YSYEKL. V shed 5 bases and J 5 bases; nucleotides not matched to a gene: 8. CDR3 size: 15 residues. The CDR3 is CASSGGVSGDNEQFF. DNA for the CDR3: TGCGCCAGCAGCGGGGGCGTTAGCGGGGACAATGAGCAGTTCTTC.

This clonotype was counted only a few times. V and J are TRBV5-1 and TRBJ2-3; 9 bases agree with TRBD2. The V gene end was trimmed by 4 bases and the J gene end by 3 bases; junction bases not matched to a gene: 15. The length of the CDR3 is 18 residues. Germline V gene sequence: CDR1 SGHRS, CDR2 YFSETQ. Written as DNA, the CDR3 is TGCGCCAGCAGCGTGGCGGGCTGGCGGGGGGGCTGGACAGATACGCAGTATTTT. Protein: CASSVAGWRGGWTDTQYF.

This clonotype was picked up a small number of times. The V call is TRBV11-2, the J call TRBJ2-2; 11 bases line up with TRBD1. The CDR3 consists of 17 residues. Germline-derived CDR1 and CDR2 are SGHAT and FQNNGV. V lost 5 bases to trimming and J lost 1 base; unmatched junction nucleotides: 6. CDR3 sequence reads: CASSLRTGGLNTGELFF. The CDR3 nucleotides are TGTGCCAGCAGCCTTAGGACAGGGGGCCTGAACACCGGGGAGCTGTTTTTT.

This clonotype was detected many times. This sequence joins TRBV6-5 and TRBJ2-2, with 7 nucleotides matching TRBD1. The CDR3 has 14 amino acids. CDR1 and CDR2 from the germline V gene are MNHEY and SVGAGI. Trimming took 2 bases from V and 6 from J; bases not matched to a gene: 3. CDR3 protein: CASSYATGAGELFF. CDR3 in DNA: TGTGCCAGCAGTTACGCTACAGGGGCCGGGGAGCTGTTTTTT.

This clonotype appeared many times. The genes are TRBV7-3 and TRBJ2-3; no definite D call. Trimming removed 0 bases from V and 0 bases from J, with 10 bases in between. The CDR3 runs 16 residues. CDR1 is SGHTA, CDR2 FQGTGA, per germline. CDR3 residues: CASSLTPYVSTDTQYF. The CDR3 nucleotides read TGTGCCAGCAGCTTAACTCCCTACGTGAGCACAGATACGCAGTATTTT.

The J gene is TRBJ2-7, the V gene TRBV27; D remains unclear. Germline CDR1 reads MNHEY; CDR2 reads SMNVEV (reference sequence). The CDR3 sequence is 14 residues long. V was trimmed by 2 bases and J by 1 base, leaving 9 bases between them. CDR3 loop: CASSLTPQSYEQYF. The CDR3 region has the DNA TGTGCCAGCAGTTTAACCCCACAGTCCTACGAGCAGTACTTC.

CDR3 sequence reads: CASSLVGQGSDDGELFF. In DNA form, the CDR3 reads TGCGCCAGCAGCTTGGTTGGGCAGGGGTCCGACGACGGGGAGCTGTTTTTT. V is TRBV5-1 and J is TRBJ2-2; possibly TRBD1 for D (6 bases). Deletions cut 0 bases from V and 7 bases from J, with 19 bases between. The germline V gene has CDR1 SGHRS and CDR2 YFSETQ. The CDR3 length is 17 residues.

Ten or more counts support this clonotype. The chain links TRBV5-1 to TRBJ2-5; possible D gene TRBD2, 6 bases. Between the trimmed V and J ends, which lost 4 bases and 5 bases, there was a span of 12 bases. In germline, CDR1 is SGHRS, CDR2 YFSETQ. The CDR3 is 13 amino acids. The CDR3 nucleotides read TGCGCCAGCAGCGGGGGAAGCGGGGAGACCCAGTACTTC. Protein product: CASSGGSGETQYF.

The table lists this clonotype with a few counts. This chain uses TRBV7-2 with TRBJ1-2; unclear D gene. The ends were cut back, 3 bases at V and 7 bases at J, with 15 bases in the middle. From germline, CDR1 is SGHTA and CDR2 FQGNSA. The CDR3 contains 14 residues. CDR3: CASSLSAVVGGYTF. DNA of the CDR3: TGTGCCAGCAGCTTGAGCGCTGTGGTGGGTGGCTACACCTTC. The complete variable domain, with remaining parts taken from reference TRBV7-2 and TRBJ1-2, reads GAGVSQSPSNKVTEKGKDVELRCDPISGHTALYWYRQSLGQGLEFLIYFQGNSAPDKSGLPSDRFSAERTGGSVSTLTIQRTQQEDSAVYLCASSLSAVVGGYTFGSGTRLTVV.

This clonotype was recorded many times. The chain uses TRBV20-1 and TRBJ2-2; the match to TRBD2 covers 9 bases. The CDR3 length is 16 residues. Germline CDR1 is DFQATT and CDR2 is SNEGSKA (reference sequence). V lost 3 bases to trimming and J lost 4 bases; unmatched junction nucleotides: 9. The DNA of the CDR3 is TGCAGTGCTAGCGGCCCTAGCGGGGCGGGCACCGGGGAGCTGTTTTTT. It specifies CSASGPSGAGTGELFF.

This clonotype was found a few times. This chain connects TRBV6-5 to TRBJ2-7; D is uncertain. The CDR3 is 11 residues long. V shed 11 bases and J shed 3 bases, with 11 bases lying between them. The germline CDR1 and CDR2 sequences are MNHEY and SVGAGI. The CDR3 bases are TGTGCCCCTTGGCGGAACTACGAGCAGTACGTC. Translating it yields CAPWRNYEQYV.

V gene TRBV24-1 combines with J gene TRBJ2-7; 9 nucleotides match TRBD1. CDR1 and CDR2 (germline): KGHDR, SFDVKD. The V segment lost 5 bases and the J segment 2 bases; nucleotides outside the gene matches: 9. The CDR3 is made up of 16 amino acids. CDR3 bases: TGTGCCACCAGTGCCCCGGACAGGGGTGTAACCTACGAGCAGTACGTC. Protein sequence: CATSAPDRGVTYEQYV.

This clonotype was seen a handful of times. The chain joins TRBV19 to TRBJ1-5; D unclear. The length of the CDR3 is 12 residues. Germline V CDR1 and CDR2: LNHDA, SQIVND (reference sequence). V was clipped by 3 bases and J by 0 bases, with 0 bases between them. This chain's CDR3 is CASSISNQPQHF. The CDR3 nucleotides read TGTGCCAGTAGTATTAGCAATCAGCCCCAGCATTTT.

The CDR3 DNA follows: TGCGCCAGCAGTTTAGCGGGGGGGCTCCCCTACAATGAGCAGTTCTTC. Amino acid sequence: CASSLAGGLPYNEQFF. The chain joins TRBV10-2 to TRBJ2-1; 11 bases are a match to TRBD2. CDR1 WSHSY and CDR2 SAAADI come from the germline V gene. The trim removed 5 bases at V and 2 bases at J, leaving 5 bases unmatched. This CDR3 has 16 residues.

This clonotype occurred a few times. V gene TRBV4-3 combines with J gene TRBJ2-5; 11 nucleotides agree with TRBD2. V shed 0 bases and J 3 bases; nucleotides not matched to a gene: 6. This CDR3 spans 17 amino acids. Germline V gives CDR1 LGHNA, CDR2 YSLEER. CDR3 residues: CASSQDLAGGLEETQYF. Written as DNA, the CDR3 is TGCGCCAGCAGCCAAGATCTAGCGGGGGGACTCGAAGAGACCCAGTACTTC.